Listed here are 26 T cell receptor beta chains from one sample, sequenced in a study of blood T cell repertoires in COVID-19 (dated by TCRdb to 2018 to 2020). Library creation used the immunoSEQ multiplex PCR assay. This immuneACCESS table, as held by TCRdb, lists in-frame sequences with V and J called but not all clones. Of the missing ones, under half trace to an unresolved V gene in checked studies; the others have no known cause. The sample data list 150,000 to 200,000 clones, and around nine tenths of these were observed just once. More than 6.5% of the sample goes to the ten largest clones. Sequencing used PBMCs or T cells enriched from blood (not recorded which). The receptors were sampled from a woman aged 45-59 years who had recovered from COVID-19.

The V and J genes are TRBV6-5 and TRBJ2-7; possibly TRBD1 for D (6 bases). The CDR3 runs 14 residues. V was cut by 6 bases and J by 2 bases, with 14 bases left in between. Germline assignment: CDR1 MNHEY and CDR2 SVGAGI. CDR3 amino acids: CASRTGPQAYEQYF. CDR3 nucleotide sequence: TGTGCCAGCAGGACAGGCCCCCAGGCCTACGAGCAGTACTTC.

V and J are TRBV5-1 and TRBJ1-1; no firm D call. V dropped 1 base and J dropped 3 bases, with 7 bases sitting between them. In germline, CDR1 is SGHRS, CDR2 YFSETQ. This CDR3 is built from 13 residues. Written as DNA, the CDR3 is TGCGCCAGCAGCTTGACAAGCGACACTGAAGCTTTCTTT. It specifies CASSLTSDTEAFF. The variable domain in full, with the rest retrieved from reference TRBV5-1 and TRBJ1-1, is KAGVTQTPRYLIKTRGQQVTLSCSPISGHRSVSWYQQTPGQGLQFLFEYFSETQRNKGNFPGRFSGRQFSNSRSEMNVSTLELGDSALYLCASSLTSDTEAFFGQGTRLTVV.

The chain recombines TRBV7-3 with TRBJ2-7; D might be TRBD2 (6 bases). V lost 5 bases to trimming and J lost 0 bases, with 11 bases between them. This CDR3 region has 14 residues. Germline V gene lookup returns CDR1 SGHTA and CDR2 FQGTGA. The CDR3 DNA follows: TGTGCCAGCAGCCCCCGGGGGAACTCCTACGAGCAGTACTTC. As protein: CASSPRGNSYEQYF.

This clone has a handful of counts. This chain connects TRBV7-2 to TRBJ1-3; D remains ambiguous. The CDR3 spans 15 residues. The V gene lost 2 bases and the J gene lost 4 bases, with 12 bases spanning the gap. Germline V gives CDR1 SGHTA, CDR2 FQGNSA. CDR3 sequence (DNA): TGTGCCAGCAGCTTAACCCCTATAGTCGGAAACACCATATATTTT. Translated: CASSLTPIVGNTIYF.

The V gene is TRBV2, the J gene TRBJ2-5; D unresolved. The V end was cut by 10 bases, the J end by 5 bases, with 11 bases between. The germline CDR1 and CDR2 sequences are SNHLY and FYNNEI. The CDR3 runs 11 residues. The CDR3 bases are TGTGCCACAGGTTTATTCGAGACCCAGTACTTC. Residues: CATGLFETQYF.

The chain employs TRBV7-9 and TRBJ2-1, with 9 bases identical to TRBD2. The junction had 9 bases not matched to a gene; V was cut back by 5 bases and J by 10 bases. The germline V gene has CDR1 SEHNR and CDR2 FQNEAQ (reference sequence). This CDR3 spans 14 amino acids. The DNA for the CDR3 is TGTGCCAGCAGCCTCACCGTTCTAGCGGGGGAGCAGTTCTTC. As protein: CASSLTVLAGEQFF.

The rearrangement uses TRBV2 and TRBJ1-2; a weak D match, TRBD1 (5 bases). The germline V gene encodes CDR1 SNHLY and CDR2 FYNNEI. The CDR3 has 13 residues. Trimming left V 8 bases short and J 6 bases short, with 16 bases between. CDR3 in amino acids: CASHPIRAHGYTF. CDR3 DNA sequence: TGTGCCAGCCACCCAATCAGGGCCCATGGCTACACCTTC.

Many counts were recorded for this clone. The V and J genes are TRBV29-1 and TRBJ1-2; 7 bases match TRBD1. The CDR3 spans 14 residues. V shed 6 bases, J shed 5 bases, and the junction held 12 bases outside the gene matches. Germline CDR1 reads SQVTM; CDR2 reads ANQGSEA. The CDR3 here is CSVTLPGQRYGYTF. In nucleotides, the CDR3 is TGCAGCGTCACATTACCGGGACAGAGATATGGCTACACCTTC.

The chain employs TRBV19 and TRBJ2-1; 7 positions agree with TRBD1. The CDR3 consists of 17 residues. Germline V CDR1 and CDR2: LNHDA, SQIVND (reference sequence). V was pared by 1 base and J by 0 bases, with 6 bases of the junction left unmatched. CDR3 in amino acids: CASSIGGTDLSYNEQFF. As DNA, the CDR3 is TGTGCCAGTAGTATAGGAGGGACAGACCTCTCCTACAATGAGCAGTTCTTC.

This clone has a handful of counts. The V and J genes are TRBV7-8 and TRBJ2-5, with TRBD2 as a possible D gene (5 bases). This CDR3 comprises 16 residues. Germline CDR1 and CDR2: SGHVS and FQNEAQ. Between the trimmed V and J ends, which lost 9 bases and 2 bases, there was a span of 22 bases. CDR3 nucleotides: TGTGCCAGATATACAAGCGGCTCAAAAGGACAAGAGACCCAGTACTTC. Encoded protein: CARYTSGSKGQETQYF.

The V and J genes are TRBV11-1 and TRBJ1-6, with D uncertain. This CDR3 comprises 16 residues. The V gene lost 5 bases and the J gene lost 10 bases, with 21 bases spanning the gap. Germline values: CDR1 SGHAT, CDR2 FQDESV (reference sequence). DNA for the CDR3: TGTGCCAGCAGCGCGACAAATCCGGCTTTTGGATCACCCCTCCACTTT. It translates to CASSATNPAFGSPLHF.

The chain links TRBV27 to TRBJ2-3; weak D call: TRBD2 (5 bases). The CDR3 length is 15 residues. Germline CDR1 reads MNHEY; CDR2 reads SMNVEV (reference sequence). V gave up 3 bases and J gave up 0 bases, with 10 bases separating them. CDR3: CASSLGESSTDTQYF. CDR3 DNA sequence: TGTGCCAGCAGTTTGGGAGAATCTAGCACAGATACGCAGTATTTT.

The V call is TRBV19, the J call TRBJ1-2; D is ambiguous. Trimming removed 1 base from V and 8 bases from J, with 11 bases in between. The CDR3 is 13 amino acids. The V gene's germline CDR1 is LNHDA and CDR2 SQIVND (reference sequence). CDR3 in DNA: TGTGCCAGTAGTATAGCCGGACTTGAAGGCTACACCTTC. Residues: CASSIAGLEGYTF.

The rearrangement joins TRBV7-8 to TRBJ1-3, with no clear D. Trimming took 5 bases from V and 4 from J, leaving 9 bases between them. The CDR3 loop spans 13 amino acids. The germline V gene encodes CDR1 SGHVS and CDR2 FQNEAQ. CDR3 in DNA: TGTGCCAGCAGCCCAAGAACAGGAAACACCATATATTTT. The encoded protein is CASSPRTGNTIYF.

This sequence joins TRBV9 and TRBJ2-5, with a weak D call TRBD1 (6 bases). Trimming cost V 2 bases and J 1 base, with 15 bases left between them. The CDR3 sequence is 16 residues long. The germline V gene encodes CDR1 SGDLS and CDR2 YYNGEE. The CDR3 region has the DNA TGTGCCAGCAGCGTGGATTCCGGGACATCCCAAGAGACCCAGTACTTC. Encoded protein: CASSVDSGTSQETQYF.

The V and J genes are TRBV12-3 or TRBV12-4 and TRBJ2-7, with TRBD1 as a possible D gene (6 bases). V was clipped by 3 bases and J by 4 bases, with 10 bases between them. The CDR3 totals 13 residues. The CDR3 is CASSFGGGYEQYF. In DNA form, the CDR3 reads TGTGCCAGCAGTTTTGGGGGCGGGTACGAGCAGTACTTC.

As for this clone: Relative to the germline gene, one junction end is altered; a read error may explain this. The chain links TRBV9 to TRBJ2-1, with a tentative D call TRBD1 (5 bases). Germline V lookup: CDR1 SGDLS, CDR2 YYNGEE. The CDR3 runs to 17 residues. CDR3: CVSSVEKTAIPYNEQFF. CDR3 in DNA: TGTGTCAGCAGCGTAGAAAAGACAGCAATTCCTTACAATGAGCAGTTCTTC.

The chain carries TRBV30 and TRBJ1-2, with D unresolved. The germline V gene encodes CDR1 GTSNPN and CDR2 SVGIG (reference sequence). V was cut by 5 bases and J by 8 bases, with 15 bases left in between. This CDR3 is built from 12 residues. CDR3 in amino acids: CAWGHPRWGYTF. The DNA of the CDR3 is TGTGCCTGGGGTCACCCGCGGTGGGGCTACACCTTC.

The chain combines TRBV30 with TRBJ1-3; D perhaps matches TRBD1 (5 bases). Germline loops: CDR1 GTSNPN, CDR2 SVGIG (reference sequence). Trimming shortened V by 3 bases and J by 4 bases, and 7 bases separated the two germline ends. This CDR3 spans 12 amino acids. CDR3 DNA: TGTGCCTGGAGGCCAGGGGGAAACACCATATATTTT. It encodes CAWRPGGNTIYF.

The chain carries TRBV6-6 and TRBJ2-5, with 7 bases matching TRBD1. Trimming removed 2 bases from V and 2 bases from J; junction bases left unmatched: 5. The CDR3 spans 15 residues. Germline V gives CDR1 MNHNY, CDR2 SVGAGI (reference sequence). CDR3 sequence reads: CASSYGQAPQETQYF. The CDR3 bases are TGTGCCAGCAGTTACGGACAGGCCCCTCAAGAGACCCAGTACTTC.

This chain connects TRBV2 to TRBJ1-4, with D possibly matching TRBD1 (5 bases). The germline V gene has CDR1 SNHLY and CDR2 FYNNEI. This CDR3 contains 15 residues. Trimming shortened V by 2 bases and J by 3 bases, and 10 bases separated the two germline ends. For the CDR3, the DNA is TGTGCCAGCAGTGAAAGAGCAGGGTCTAATGAAAAACTGTTTTTT. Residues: CASSERAGSNEKLFF. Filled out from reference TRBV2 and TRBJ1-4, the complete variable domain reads EPEVTQTPSHQVTQMGQEVILRCVPISNHLYFYWYRQILGQKVEFLVSFYNNEISEKSEIFDDQFSVERPDGSNFTLKIRSTKLEDSAMYFCASSERAGSNEKLFFGSGTQLSVL.

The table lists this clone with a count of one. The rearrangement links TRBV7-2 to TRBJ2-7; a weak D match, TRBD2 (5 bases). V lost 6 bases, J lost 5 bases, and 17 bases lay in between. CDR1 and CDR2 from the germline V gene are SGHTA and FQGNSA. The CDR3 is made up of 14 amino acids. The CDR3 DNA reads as TGTGCCAGCAGACTAGGATTTTCGGTCGACGAGCAGTACTTC. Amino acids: CASRLGFSVDEQYF.

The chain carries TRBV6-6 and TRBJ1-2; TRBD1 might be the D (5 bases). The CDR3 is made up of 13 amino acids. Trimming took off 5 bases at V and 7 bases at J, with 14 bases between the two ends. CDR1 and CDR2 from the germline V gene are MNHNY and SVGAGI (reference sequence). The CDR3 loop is CASSLLQGGGYTF. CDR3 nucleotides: TGTGCCAGCAGTCTACTGCAGGGCGGTGGCTACACCTTC.

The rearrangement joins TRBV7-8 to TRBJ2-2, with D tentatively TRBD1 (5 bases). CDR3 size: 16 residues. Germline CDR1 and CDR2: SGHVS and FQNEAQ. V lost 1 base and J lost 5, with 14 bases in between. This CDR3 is CASSLEPGIRTGELFF. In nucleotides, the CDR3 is TGTGCCAGCAGCTTAGAGCCAGGGATTAGGACCGGGGAGCTGTTTTTT.

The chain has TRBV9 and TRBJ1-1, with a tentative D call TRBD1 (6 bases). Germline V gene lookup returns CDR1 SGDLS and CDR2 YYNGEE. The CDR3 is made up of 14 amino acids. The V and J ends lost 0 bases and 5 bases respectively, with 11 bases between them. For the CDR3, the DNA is TGTGCCAGCAGCGTAGTCCCGGACAGAACTGAAGCTTTCTTT. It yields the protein CASSVVPDRTEAFF.

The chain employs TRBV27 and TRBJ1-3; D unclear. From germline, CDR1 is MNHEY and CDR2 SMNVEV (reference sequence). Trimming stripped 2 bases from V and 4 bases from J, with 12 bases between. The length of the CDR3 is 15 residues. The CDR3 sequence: CASSLNGPAGNTIYF. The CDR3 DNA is TGTGCCAGCAGTTTAAATGGGCCCGCAGGAAACACCATATATTTT.